This T cell receptor beta chain was found in a study of T cell repertoires in cytomegalovirus infection (dated by TCRdb to about 2019). Describing the broader study: Alongside well-studied HLA-B-restricted epitopes, the peptide stimulations were aimed at recently identified HLA-C-restricted CMV epitopes, whose presentation resists viral immunomodulation. Donor HLA type was relevant to the analysis, because carriage of CMV infection together with the matching HLA type was indicated by public TCR beta signatures.

Sequencer: Illumina HiSeq 1500. TCRdb applied fastp at Q25 and MiXCR to the public reads, then kept only in-frame beta chains. Each entry is one CDR3 protein sequence, shown with its most common DNA and genes. The sample table holds 830,000 or so distinct CDR3 sequences, of which about 33% were seen once. Together, the top ten hold 9.5% to 15% of the sample. From the cysteine through the phenylalanine, the CDR3 covers 14 amino acids. Only the CDR3 DNA stays, 42 bases, in frame from base 1. The V end loses 2 bases and the J end loses 7 bases, and a stretch of 11 bases separates them. The sample's treatment or condition label, decoded: in vitro stimulation with specific CMV peptide epitopes to enrich CMV-specific T cells. What the authors observed across the whole study: The ex vivo response was dominated by HLA-C-restricted CMV-specific TCR beta clonotypes, which also provided the single most frequent clonotype in two of eight donors. Carriers of CMV infection plus the relevant HLA type were discriminated by the cumulative frequency of public TCR beta family members in the study cohort and in an independent roughly 370-donor cohort.

Comment on this clonotype: The target of this receptor is not known. No per-base quality is available; no much larger clone lies one base away.

This clonotype was obtained from a human donor in good health (CMV status not recorded). Some clones in this sample may be carry-over from other donors' samples. The material was cultured CD8+ T cells from PBMCs, obtained from culture after CMV antigen stimulation. The chain is assembled from TRBV12-3 or TRBV12-4 and TRBJ1-4; no confident D gene assignment can be made. The DNA is as follows: TGTGCCAGCAGTTTATTAGCGGAGAGTGAAAAACTGTTTTTT. Translated, this is CASSLLAESEKLFF.